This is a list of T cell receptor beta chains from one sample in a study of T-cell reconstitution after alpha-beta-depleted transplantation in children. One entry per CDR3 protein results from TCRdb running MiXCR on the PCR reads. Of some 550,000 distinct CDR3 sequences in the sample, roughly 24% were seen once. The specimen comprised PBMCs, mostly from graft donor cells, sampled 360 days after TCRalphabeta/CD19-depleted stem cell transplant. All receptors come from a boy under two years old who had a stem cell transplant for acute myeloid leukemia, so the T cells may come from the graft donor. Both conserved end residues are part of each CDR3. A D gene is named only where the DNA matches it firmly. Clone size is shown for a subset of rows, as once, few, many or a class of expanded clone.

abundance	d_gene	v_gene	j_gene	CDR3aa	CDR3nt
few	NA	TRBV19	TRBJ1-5	CASIARGIWTQPQHF	TGTGCCAGTATCGCCCGAGGGATATGGACTCAGCCCCAGCATTTT
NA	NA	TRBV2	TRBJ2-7	CASTGTYEQYF	TGTGCCAGCACAGGGACCTACGAGCAGTACTTC
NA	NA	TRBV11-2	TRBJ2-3	CASSSIRGKRNTDTQYF	TGTGCCAGCAGCTCCATCAGGGGCAAAAGAAACACAGATACGCAGTATTTT
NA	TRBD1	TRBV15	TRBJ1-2	CATSRPGTVIGYTF	TGTGCCACCAGCAGACCCGGGACAGTTATCGGCTACACCTTC
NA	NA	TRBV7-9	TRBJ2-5	CASSPRPAKETQYF	TGTGCCAGCAGCCCGAGACCAGCTAAAGAGACCCAGTACTTC
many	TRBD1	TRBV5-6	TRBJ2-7	CASSGRTGLYEQYF	TGTGCCAGCAGCGGTCGGACAGGGCTCTACGAGCAGTACTTC
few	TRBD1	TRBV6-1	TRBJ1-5	CASSANRGGNQPQHF	TGTGCCAGCAGTGCAAACAGGGGTGGCAATCAGCCCCAGCATTTT
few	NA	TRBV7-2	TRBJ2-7	CASSFKPGPYEQYF	TGTGCCAGCAGCTTTAAACCCGGACCCTACGAGCAGTACTTC
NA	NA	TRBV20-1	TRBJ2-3	CSAKRDTQYF	TGCAGTGCTAAGCGGGATACGCAGTATTTT
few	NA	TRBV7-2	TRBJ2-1	CASSTRGSGPEQFF	TGTGCCAGCAGCACTAGGGGATCAGGTCCTGAGCAGTTCTTC
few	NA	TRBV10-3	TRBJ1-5	CAISSALSNQPQHF	TGTGCCATCAGCTCTGCCCTTAGCAATCAGCCCCAGCATTTT
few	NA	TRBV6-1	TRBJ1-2	CATRGVGDYGYTF	TGTGCCACCCGGGGGGTAGGGGACTATGGCTACACCTTC
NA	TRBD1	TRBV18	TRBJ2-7	CASSLLLGTGRLPSSYEQYF	TGTGCCAGCTCACTACTCTTAGGGACAGGAAGACTCCCTAGCTCCTACGAGCAGTACTTC
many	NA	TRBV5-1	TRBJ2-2	CASSFQQGRELFF	TGCGCCAGCAGCTTCCAACAGGGCAGGGAGCTGTTTTTT
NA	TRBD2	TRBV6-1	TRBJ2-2	CASRTPGGTGELFF	TGTGCCAGCAGGACCCCGGGAGGGACCGGGGAGCTGTTTTTT
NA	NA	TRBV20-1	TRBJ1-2	CSARDPGGRLQGYTF	TGCAGTGCTAGAGATCCCGGGGGGCGCTTACAAGGCTACACCTTC
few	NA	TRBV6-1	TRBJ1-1	CASNLGGLNTEAFF	TGTGCCAGCAACTTAGGGGGGCTGAACACTGAAGCTTTCTTT
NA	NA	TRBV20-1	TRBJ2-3	CSARGRASTDTQYF	TGCAGTGCTAGGGGACGGGCCAGCACAGATACGCAGTATTTT
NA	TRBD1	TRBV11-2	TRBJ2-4	CASSPGTGNIQYF	TGTGCCAGCAGTCCCGGGACAGGGAACATTCAGTACTTC
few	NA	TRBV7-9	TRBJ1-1	CASSLGGVKTEAFF	TGTGCCAGTAGCTTAGGGGGAGTAAAGACTGAAGCTTTCTTT
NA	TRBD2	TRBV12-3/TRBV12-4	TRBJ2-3	CASSLSGGPKSDTQYF	TGTGCCAGCAGTTTAAGCGGGGGGCCGAAAAGTGATACGCAGTATTTT
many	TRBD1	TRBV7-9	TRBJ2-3	CASSVRRGPHPDTQYF	TGTGCCAGCAGCGTAAGAAGGGGGCCCCATCCAGATACGCAGTATTTT
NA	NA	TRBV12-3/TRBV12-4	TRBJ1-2	CASSSAWNAYGYTF	TGTGCCAGCAGCTCAGCATGGAACGCCTATGGCTACACCTTC
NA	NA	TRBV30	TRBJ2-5	CAWDPGGGETQYF	TGTGCCTGGGACCCAGGTGGGGGGGAGACCCAGTACTTC
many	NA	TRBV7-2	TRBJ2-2	CASSSELANTGELFF	TGTGCCAGCAGCTCAGAGCTAGCGAACACCGGGGAGCTGTTTTTT
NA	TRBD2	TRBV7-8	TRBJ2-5	CASSFPLEIAGVETQYF	TGTGCCAGCAGCTTCCCCCTGGAGATAGCGGGGGTAGAGACCCAGTACTTC
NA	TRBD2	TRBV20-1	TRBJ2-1	CSAYMPGLAGRYNEQFF	TGCAGTGCCTATATGCCCGGACTAGCGGGGCGTTACAATGAGCAGTTCTTC
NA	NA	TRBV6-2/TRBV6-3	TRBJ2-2	CASSYEAGRITGELFF	TGTGCCAGCAGTTACGAGGCAGGGAGAATCACCGGGGAGCTGTTTTTT
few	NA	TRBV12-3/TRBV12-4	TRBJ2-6	CASSFIGTDHSGANVLTF	TGTGCCAGCAGTTTCATCGGGACGGATCACTCTGGGGCCAACGTCCTGACTTTC
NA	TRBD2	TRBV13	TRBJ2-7	CASSLGLAGGHEQYF	TGTGCCAGCAGCCTAGGACTAGCGGGGGGCCACGAGCAGTACTTC
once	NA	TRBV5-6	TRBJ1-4	CASSLAGRQELFF	TGTGCCAGCAGCTTGGCGGGGCGTCAGGAACTGTTTTTT
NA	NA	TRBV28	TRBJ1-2	CASSPENYGYTF	TGTGCCAGCAGCCCTGAGAACTATGGCTACACCTTC
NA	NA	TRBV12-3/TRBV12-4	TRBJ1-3	CASRTRAGVDTIYF	TGTGCCAGCAGGACGAGGGCAGGGGTAGACACCATATATTTT
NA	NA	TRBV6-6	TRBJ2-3	CASTSMTDTQYF	TGTGCCAGCACCTCTATGACAGATACGCAGTATTTT
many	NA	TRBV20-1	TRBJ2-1	CSAQGYEQFF	TGCAGTGCGCAGGGGTATGAGCAGTTCTTC
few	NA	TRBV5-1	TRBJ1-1	CASSLSHERTEAFF	TGCGCCAGCAGCTTGTCCCACGAGAGAACTGAAGCTTTCTTT
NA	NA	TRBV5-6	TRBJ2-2	CASSLLFGQGRTGELFF	TGTGCCAGCAGCTTGTTGTTCGGGCAGGGGCGGACCGGGGAGCTGTTTTTT
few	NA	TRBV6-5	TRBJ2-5	CASSYFVQGQETQYF	TGTGCCAGCAGTTATTTTGTGCAGGGGCAAGAGACCCAGTACTTC